The present T cell receptor (beta chain) was sequenced within a study of T cell clonotyping in hematopoietic cell transplantation. The V and J ends lost 7 bases and 6 bases respectively, with 13 bases between them. The CDR3 sequence is 13 residues long. In germline, CDR1 is LNHDA, CDR2 SQIVND (reference sequence). TCRdb keeps only in-frame clones here, not all; method: immunoSEQ multiplex PCR. The data show about 7,500 clones, just over 90% seen once. This sample comprised PBMCs, obtained 180 days after allogeneic stem cell transplant. This chain links TRBV19 with TRBJ2-1; no clear D. This clonotype was obtained from a female patient aged 50-60 years who had an allogeneic stem cell transplant from an unrelated donor, so the T cells may come from the graft donor. Some clones in this sample may be carry-over from other donors' samples. CDR3 sequence: CASTTDHSNEQFF. In DNA, the CDR3 is TGTGCCAGTACCACAGACCACAGCAATGAGCAGTTCTTC. Supplemented by reference TRBV19 and TRBJ2-1, the full variable domain reads DGGITQSPKYLFRKEGQNVTLSCEQNLNHDAMYWYRQDPGQGLRLIYYSQIVNDFQKGDIAEGYSVSREKKESFPLTVTSAQKNPTAFYLCASTTDHSNEQFFGPGTRLTVL.